The present T cell receptor (beta chain) was sequenced within a study of blood T cells in healthy people across ages. The V gene lost 6 bases and the J gene lost 5 bases, with 14 bases spanning the gap. This CDR3 contains 13 residues. The germline V gene has CDR1 DFQATT and CDR2 SNEGSKA (reference sequence). A single count supports this clonotype. Then a second PCR, running roughly 7 to 11 cycles, was carried out with a sample-barcoded 5' primer and a J-beta primer mix. TCRdb passed the 5' RACE reads through MiXCR, listing each CDR3 protein once. The table includes around 970,000 distinct CDR3 sequences, roughly half detected once.

The receptor's source is a woman aged 55-70 years in good health. The chain combines TRBV20-1 with TRBJ2-1, with D possibly TRBD1 on 6 matching bases. Source material: blood. The CDR3 spells CSATPDSNNEQFF. CDR3 coding DNA: TGCAGTGCCACTCCGGACAGCAACAATGAGCAGTTCTTC.